This T cell receptor beta chain is from a study of blood T cell repertoires in COVID-19. Study-level background: Specimens from acute and convalescent COVID-19 originated in the United States, Italy and Spain.

The CDR3 has 15 amino acids. CDR1 is SGHRS and CDR2 is YFSETQ in the germline V gene. Trimming cost V 0 bases and J 0 bases; bases outside gene matches: 2. Under the authors' procedure: Nucleated cell number was recorded as an estimate derived from reference gene primer amplification. Sequencing was performed with immunoSEQ multiplex PCR; in TCRdb, only in-frame clones are kept and a portion is missing. V and J calls and clone size are given by that table; D and trimming were obtained from the DNA. The sample has about 240,000 clones; roughly nine tenths are singletons. Sequenced sample: peripheral blood. V is TRBV5-1 and J is TRBJ2-7; 8 bases map to TRBD1. The sequence was obtained from a man aged 55 to 70 with acute or convalescent COVID-19. The CDR3 sequence is CASSLATGASYEQYF. In nucleotides, the CDR3 is TGCGCCAGCAGCTTGGCGACAGGGGCCTCCTACGAGCAGTACTTC.